This T cell receptor beta chain was sequenced in a study of T cell responses to AZD1222 COVID-19 vaccine (dated by TCRdb to the early 2020s). In terms of the full investigation: A total of about 250 trial participants underwent TCR sequencing, of whom some 200 had received two doses of AZD1222 and some 25 had received two doses of the MenACWY control vaccine. Trial participants were enrolled by age into 18-55, 56-69 and 70-plus year subgroups, with approximately 150, 30 and 60 TCR-sequenced participants respectively.

On this clone itself: No cognate antigen has been identified for it. The input lacks base qualities; no much larger clone sits a single base away.

The CDR3 regions of human TCRbeta chains were subjected to immunosequencing. As for the authors' bioinformatics: TCRs in the repertoires were matched against a reference library of SARS-CoV-2-specific TCRs that had been generated with the MIRA antigen-specificity platform. Breadth was defined as the fraction of unique TCRs that were SARS-CoV-2-associated, and depth was defined as the fraction of total T cells that were SARS-CoV-2-associated. Each spike-specific TCR was assigned to its reactive spike region and to a CD4 or CD8 class using the MIRA data. Log10-transformed breadth and depth values were compared by one-way ANOVA with Sidak's multiple comparisons tests. As stored in TCRdb, this immuneACCESS dataset retains in-frame rearrangements with V and J assigned. A fraction of the clones does not appear; measured against another copy, unresolved V genes explain less than half of the discrepancy, and the remainder lacks a known reason. V, J and clone size derive from that table, while D and trimming were established from the DNA sequence. Within this sample are about 140,000 clones, with around nine tenths of them counted one time only. The ten largest clones take up roughly 4% of the sample.

Overall study results and their limits: A significant rise in spike-specific TCR breadth and depth was observed after two AZD1222 doses relative to day 0 and relative to MenACWY recipients. Nearly half of unique spike-specific TCRs reportedly recognized epitopes outside regions mutated in the B.1.351 and B.1.1.7 variants. Most participants were white British and females outnumbered males, and the authors suggested that clonal diversity may have been underestimated. The vaccine-associated CD4 TCRs covered the entire spike protein, and the dominant responses fell in regions 160-218 and 743-854. Conclusions about previously exposed vaccinees are limited, since just five or six AZD1222 recipients were seropositive for SARS-CoV-2 at baseline. Because no day 14 peak-response samples were available, repertoires were characterized only after the peak T cell response. The 56-69-year group was small, and its depth increase did not reach significance, likely because of low power.

The sample's time point, from its label and the paper: about 28 days (+/-7) after the second vaccine dose. AZD1222 recipients with second doses at about 4 weeks or about 12 weeks were pooled, because spike-specific TCR depth and breadth did not differ between schedules. Samples from vaccinated people were obtained from the UK trials COV001 and COV002, which included a single-blind randomized controlled phase 2/3 trial of AZD1222 (ChAdOx1 nCoV-19) in healthy adults. For TCRbeta chain sequencing, PBMC samples were collected from trial participants at day 0 and at day 28 after the second dose. This clonotype originated in an adult who received the AZD1222 COVID-19 vaccine. The sample in question was peripheral blood, obtained 28 days after the second AZD1222 dose.

The DNA reads as follows: TGTGCCAGCAGTTGGAGGGGGCAAGGACAGCCCCAGCATTTT. This is translated as CASSWRGQGQPQHF. This receptor chain uses TRBV28 and TRBJ1-5; TRBD1 fits 7 bases in the junction. Germline trimming: 4 bases from V, 7 bases from J; junction bases outside gene matches: 7. CDR1 and CDR2 were assigned from the germline V gene as MDHEN and SYDVKM. The CDR3 goes from the cysteine to the phenylalanine over 14 residues. The kept DNA is CDR3 alone, 42 bases in frame from the first base.